These 13 T cell receptor beta chains came from one sample sequenced in a study of cytomegalovirus exposure and HLA in healthy donors. Repertoires were generated with immunoSEQ multiplex PCR, while TCRdb's copy carries only in-frame clones and drops some. The table shows over 250,000 clones, with approximately 86% occurring only once. The sequenced sample consisted of PBMCs. Every receptor here comes from a woman aged 18-35 years in good health and CMV-seronegative.

The V call is TRBV11-2, the J call TRBJ1-1; 10 nucleotides align to TRBD1. The CDR3 length is 18 residues. The germline CDR1 and CDR2 sequences are SGHAT and FQNNGV. V was clipped by 7 bases and J by 3 bases; unmatched bases: 17. CDR3 loop: CASTPLKLRTGGDTEAFF. Here the CDR3 DNA reads TGTGCCAGCACCCCCCTCAAACTCCGGACAGGGGGGGACACTGAAGCTTTCTTT.

This clone was detected once. The chain carries TRBV5-4 and TRBJ1-2, with D possibly TRBD1 on 5 matching bases. Germline V gene sequence: CDR1 SGHNT, CDR2 YYREEE (reference sequence). CDR3 length: 15 amino acids. Trimming removed 4 bases at V and 4 bases at J, with 17 bases between. DNA for the CDR3: TGTGCCAGCAGCCTTAGCCCGACAGAACCCTATGGCTACACCTTC. Amino acid sequence: CASSLSPTEPYGYTF.

The chain uses TRBV30 and TRBJ2-1; TRBD1 agrees at 9 bases. The J segment lost 2 bases and the V segment lost 2 bases, leaving 10 bases of the junction unmatched. The CDR3 runs 17 residues. The germline V gene has CDR1 GTSNPN and CDR2 SVGIG (reference sequence). CDR3 in DNA: TGTGCCTGGAGTAACCGGTGGACAGGGGTGACCTACAATGAGCAGTTCTTC. It yields the protein CAWSNRWTGVTYNEQFF.

The V call is TRBV19, the J call TRBJ2-3; no clear D. The CDR3 runs 17 residues. Germline loops: CDR1 LNHDA, CDR2 SQIVND (reference sequence). V was trimmed by 4 bases and J by 5 bases, leaving 22 bases between them. Here the CDR3 reads CASSKRRAEISRDTQYF. CDR3 nucleotides: TGTGCCAGTAGTAAAAGACGCGCGGAGATTTCCCGAGATACGCAGTATTTT.

The rearrangement joins TRBV11-3 to TRBJ2-7; weak D call: TRBD2 (7 bases). Germline loops: CDR1 SGHNT, CDR2 YENEEA. The V and J ends lost 1 base and 7 bases respectively, with 14 bases between them. There are 14 residues in the CDR3. The CDR3 sequence is CASSLVAGAREQYF. As DNA, the CDR3 is TGTGCCAGCAGCTTAGTCGCGGGGGCGAGGGAGCAGTACTTC.

The chain combines TRBV10-3 with TRBJ1-1; the D gene is possibly TRBD1 (6 bases). CDR3 length equals 14 residues. V was pared by 2 bases and J by 4 bases, with 11 bases between. Germline lookup yields CDR1 ENHRY and CDR2 SYGVKD. DNA of the CDR3: TGTGCCATCAGTGAGACAGGGCCGGGCACTGAAGCTTTCTTT. Translated: CAISETGPGTEAFF.

The chain employs TRBV7-2 and TRBJ1-5; 7 bases match TRBD1. CDR1 is SGHTA, CDR2 FQGNSA, per germline. The V and J ends lost 7 bases and 5 bases, in that order; junction bases with no gene match: 5. The CDR3 runs to 13 residues. The CDR3 DNA is TGTGCCAGCACACAAACAGGGGATCAGCCCCAGCATTTT. Amino acids: CASTQTGDQPQHF.

The chain is built from TRBV7-9 and TRBJ2-5; tentative D call: TRBD2 (7 bases). Looked up from germline, CDR1 is SEHNR and CDR2 is FQNEAQ (reference sequence). The CDR3 extends over 16 amino acids. Trimming pared 4 bases from V and 2 bases from J, leaving 17 bases between. CDR3 sequence reads: CASSSLGGAPQETQYF. CDR3 DNA: TGTGCCAGCAGCTCCCTGGGGGGGGCGCCTCAAGAGACCCAGTACTTC.

This clone was counted a few times. The chain is built from TRBV28 and TRBJ1-6; the match to TRBD1 covers 7 bases. Germline loops: CDR1 MDHEN, CDR2 SYDVKM. This CDR3 contains 16 residues. Trimming took 4 bases from V and 12 from J; bases not matched to a gene: 15. The CDR3 spells CASSSPPDRIIQPLHF. The CDR3 nucleotides read TGTGCCAGCAGTTCCCCCCCGGACAGGATAATTCAACCCCTCCACTTT.

About this clone: Other nucleotide sequences in the sample specify the same CDR3. The chain links TRBV6-5 to TRBJ2-7; D possibly corresponds to TRBD2 (6 bases). Between the trimmed V and J ends, which lost 2 bases and 0 bases, there was a span of 8 bases. The CDR3 length is 14 residues. Germline CDR1 MNHEY, CDR2 SVGAGI. CDR3 DNA sequence: TGTGCCAGCAGTTACCGGGGGAGCTCCTACGAGCAGTACTTC. Its translation is CASSYRGSSYEQYF.

V gene TRBV10-3 combines with J gene TRBJ1-1; 7 bases agree with TRBD1. V trimming: 7 bases; J trimming: 1 base; junction bases outside the gene matches: 3. This CDR3 spans 13 amino acids. From germline, CDR1 is ENHRY and CDR2 SYGVKD. The CDR3 sequence: CAIKTGENTEAFF. In nucleotides, the CDR3 is TGTGCCATCAAAACAGGGGAGAACACTGAAGCTTTCTTT.

The DNA for the CDR3 is TGCGCCAGCACTAAGGGGGAGAACACTGAAGCTTTCTTT. It is translated as CASTKGENTEAFF. The chain links TRBV10-1 to TRBJ1-1; the D gene is possibly TRBD1 (6 bases). The CDR3 is 13 residues long. With 7 bases removed from V and 1 base from J, the gap between germline ends came to 10 bases. Germline V CDR1 and CDR2: WNHNN, SYGVQD (reference sequence).

The V gene is TRBV30, the J gene TRBJ2-5, with D possibly TRBD2 on 5 matching bases. Between the trimmed V and J ends, which lost 0 bases and 5 bases, there was a span of 13 bases. Germline values: CDR1 GTSNPN, CDR2 SVGIG (reference sequence). This CDR3 contains 14 residues. The CDR3 protein is CAWSVNAGGETQYF. CDR3 sequence (DNA): TGTGCCTGGAGTGTAAACGCCGGCGGGGAGACCCAGTACTTC.